This TCR beta chain emerged from a study of blood T cell repertoires in COVID-19. Here immunoSEQ multiplex PCR was the method, and the copy in TCRdb shows in-frame clones only, minus some. The profile shows hundreds of thousands of clones, roughly 89% of them singletons. CDR3 length: 17 residues. The origin of this receptor is a man aged 60 to 75 who had recovered from COVID-19. Sequences were obtained from PBMCs or T cells enriched from blood (not recorded which). The V call is TRBV21-1, the J call TRBJ2-5; the DNA was not used to check the table's D call, TRBD1. TRBV21-1 is tagged as a pseudogene. CDR3 protein: CASAPRDRGRGEETQYF. The CDR3 DNA is TGTGCCAGCGCTCCTAGGGACAGGGGACGGGGGGAAGAGACCCAGTACTTC.